Below, one T cell receptor beta chain is given with its context. This clonotype was seen a few times. Its cognate antigen has yet to be identified. No base-level quality is on record; no much larger clone is a single base apart. CDR3 length: 15 amino acids, cysteine to phenylalanine. Only the CDR3 part of the read is kept: 45 bases, read in frame from the first base. Germline trimming amounts to 6 bases on V and 2 bases on J, with 8 as the count of junction bases outside the gene matches. As encoded in the germline V gene, CDR1 is MGHDK while CDR2 is SYGVNS. The sample belongs to a study of identical twins (dated by TCRdb to the mid-2010s). Regarding the research as a whole: To test whether fetal clonotypes persist, this study deep-sequenced TCR alpha and beta repertoires from monozygotic twins, from unrelated adults of various ages, and from cord blood. To rule out contamination, the twin experiments were replicated at different times with different library preparation protocols. The research as a whole found: Because the same donors could not be followed over many years, the conclusions depended on cross-sectional statistical analysis. In monozygotic twins, recombination models systematically underestimated out-of-frame TCR alpha sharing, but the models matched the sharing seen between unrelated individuals. In beta out-of-frame sequences, excess twin sharing was weaker, because having fewer shared sequences lowered the signal-to-noise ratio. Compared with coincidental sharing between unrelated individuals, an excess of low generation-probability sequences was observed among out-of-frame TCR alpha sequences shared between twins. Abundant cord blood beta clonotypes had fewer insertions, young adult naive repertoires showed a similar but weaker trend, and memory repertoires showed no such trend. Zero-insertion analyses could be partly confounded by invariant T cells such as MAIT and iNKT, though diverse VJ usage argued against such confounding for most clonotypes.

Only healthy Caucasian donors were included. Three pairs of female monozygotic twins, all aged about 18 to 29 years, made up the twin cohort. Positive isolation kits from Invitrogen were used to isolate CD4+ and CD8+ T cell populations. Libraries were made using 5' RACE. The sample was run on an Illumina HiSeq 2000. Template switching added a universal primer binding site, and the final cDNA carried a unique molecular identifier that allowed TCR cDNA molecules to be counted accurately. First-strand cDNA for TCR alpha and beta chains was synthesized from specific primers in the conserved constant-segment region. To control for contamination, each cDNA library was double barcoded with a SMART-Mk sample barcode plus Illumina barcodes. TruSeq adapter sequences, together with Illumina sample barcodes, were added in two successive PCR steps. Sequencing of the TCR alpha and beta cDNA libraries was done on the Illumina HiSeq platform using custom primers. Under the source paper's analysis protocol: MiGEC processed the raw reads to extract unique molecular identifiers, while MiXCR was used to determine the CDR3 positions. Recombination models were inferred per individual with the repgenHMM and IGoR tools using an EM algorithm. The analysis of shared clonotypes was done with the tcR package in R, with sharing normalized by the product of cloneset sizes. To study raw recombination free of thymic and clonal selection effects, out-of-frame nonproductive sequences were analyzed. TCRdb cleaned the public reads at Q25 with fastp, built clones with MiXCR and kept in-frame beta chains. Under each unique CDR3 protein, matching rows form one entry showing the most common genes and DNA. Here the V and J calls rest on TCRdb's processing, not on the authors' analysis. This sample comprises about 240,000 distinct CDR3 sequences, 7% to 8.5% of them detected only once. Jointly, the top ten make up about 5.8% of the sample.

The sample also formed part of further work on yellow fever vaccine responses in identical twins. As noted in the second study: The authors reported that the T cell response to vaccination in identical twins appeared partly convergent and partly personalized. In identical twins, the study followed T cell clones that responded to the vaccine with precision.

The chain joins TRBV25-1 to TRBJ2-5; the central 8 bases match TRBD2. Sequencing was carried out using CD8+ T cells sorted from blood. This clonotype originated in a young woman in good health. The base sequence is TGTGCCAGCAGACAGCAACTAGCGGATCAAGAGACCCAGTACTTC. Translation gives CASRQQLADQETQYF.